Shown below are 8 T cell receptor beta chains from a single sample sequenced in a study of cytomegalovirus exposure and HLA in healthy donors. Primers: 60 Vbeta forward and 13 Jbeta reverse. The table came from immunoSEQ multiplex PCR; TCRdb's copy has only in-frame clones and leaves some out. This table holds about 160,000 clones, 75% to 90% found once. The sequencing input was PBMCs. These receptors all come from a woman younger than 30 in good health and CMV-seronegative.

The J gene is TRBJ1-3, the V gene TRBV6-5; D ambiguous. CDR3 length: 13 residues. CDR1 and CDR2 from the germline V gene are MNHEY and SVGAGI. Between the trimmed V and J ends, which lost 5 bases and 0 bases, there was a span of 5 bases. The CDR3: CASSEVSGNTIYF. The CDR3 DNA sequence: TGTGCCAGCAGTGAGGTCTCTGGAAACACCATATATTTT.

The chain combines TRBV29-1 with TRBJ1-2; 9 nucleotides line up with TRBD1. The CDR3 runs to 11 residues. Germline values: CDR1 SQVTM, CDR2 ANQGSEA. With 7 bases clipped from V and 5 bases from J, the junction kept 2 bases outside the gene matches. The CDR3: CSGGQGYGYTF. CDR3 DNA sequence: TGCAGCGGCGGACAGGGGTATGGCTACACCTTC.

The chain couples TRBV5-1 to TRBJ2-5; 9 nucleotides line up with TRBD1. Germline assignment: CDR1 SGHRS and CDR2 YFSETQ. The junction had 7 bases not matched to a gene; V was cut back by 5 bases and J by 5 bases. The CDR3 runs to 14 residues. CDR3 amino acids: CASRRDREIETQYF. For the CDR3, the DNA is TGCGCCAGCAGGCGGGACAGGGAAATTGAGACCCAGTACTTC.

The V and J genes are TRBV6-1 and TRBJ1-5, with 7 positions matching TRBD1. Germline-derived CDR1 and CDR2 are MNHNS and SASEGT. The CDR3 spans 12 residues. V dropped 8 bases and J dropped 4; count of bases not matched to a gene: 2. The chain's CDR3 is CASRQGNQPQHF. In DNA form, the CDR3 reads TGTGCCAGCCGACAGGGTAATCAGCCCCAGCATTTT.

This chain links TRBV4-1 with TRBJ1-2; 9 positions match TRBD1. Looked up from germline, CDR1 is MGHRA and CDR2 is YSYEKL. With 4 bases clipped from V and 8 bases from J, the junction kept 8 bases outside the gene matches. The CDR3 spans 14 residues. The CDR3, as DNA: TGCGCCAGCAGCCCTCCGGGACAGGGACGGGGCTACACCTTC. This gives the protein CASSPPGQGRGYTF.

The rearrangement joins TRBV13 to TRBJ1-1; D is possibly TRBD1 (5 bases). The germline V gene encodes CDR1 PRHDT and CDR2 FYEKMQ (reference sequence). The CDR3 consists of 12 residues. Trimming removed 5 bases from V and 10 bases from J, with 14 bases in between. DNA for the CDR3: TGTGCCAGCAGCAAGGACCTGGGGGGAGCTTTCTTT. Translation: CASSKDLGGAFF.

V usage is TRBV30 and J usage is TRBJ1-1; D might be TRBD1 (5 bases). This CDR3 has 13 residues. Germline-derived CDR1 and CDR2 are GTSNPN and SVGIG (reference sequence). The V end was cut by 0 bases, the J end by 2 bases, with 7 bases between. The CDR3: CAWSVQGNTEAFF. CDR3 nucleotides: TGTGCCTGGAGTGTCCAGGGCAACACTGAAGCTTTCTTT.

This chain joins TRBV10-1 and TRBJ2-5, with unresolved D. The CDR3 is 13 residues long. V was clipped by 4 bases and J by 7 bases, with 13 bases between them. CDR1 WNHNN and CDR2 SYGVQD come from the germline V gene (reference sequence). The CDR3 DNA reads as TGCGCCAGCAGTGGTAGTGTGGTTGGGACCCAGTACTTC. This codes for CASSGSVVGTQYF.